The 28 T cell receptor beta chains presented below share a single source sample, sequenced in a study of blood T cell repertoires in COVID-19 (TCRdb year 2020). To prepare the library, the immunoSEQ multiplex PCR assay was applied. As stored in TCRdb, this immuneACCESS dataset retains in-frame rearrangements with V and J assigned. A fraction of the clones does not appear; measured against another copy, unresolved V genes explain less than half of the discrepancy, and the remainder lacks a known reason. This sample has 120,000 or so clones in its table, and 70% to 90% of those were observed once. The top ten hold approximately 8.1% of the sample. What was sequenced was peripheral blood. These receptors were collected from a man over 45 with acute or convalescent COVID-19.

This sequence joins TRBV18 and TRBJ2-1; 9 bases map to TRBD2. With 0 bases clipped from V and 0 bases from J, the junction kept 9 bases outside the gene matches. This CDR3 comprises 19 residues. Germline assignment: CDR1 KGHSH and CDR2 LQKENI. CDR3 residues: CASSPPRAGGRSSYNEQFF. CDR3 DNA sequence: TGTGCCAGCTCACCACCGAGGGCGGGAGGGCGGAGCTCCTACAATGAGCAGTTCTTC.

The chain combines TRBV14 with TRBJ1-1, with a weak D call TRBD1 (6 bases). V was pared by 1 base and J by 1 base, with 10 bases between. The CDR3 sequence is 15 residues long. Germline CDR1 SGHDN, CDR2 FVKESK. The CDR3 protein is CASSQGTGWNTEAFF. DNA of the CDR3: TGTGCCAGCAGCCAAGGAACAGGGTGGAACACTGAAGCTTTCTTT.

V gene TRBV7-2 combines with J gene TRBJ2-3, with D unclear. The V gene lost 0 bases and the J gene lost 1 base, with 11 bases spanning the gap. There are 16 residues in the CDR3. CDR1 is SGHTA and CDR2 is FQGNSA in the germline V gene. CDR3 protein: CASSLAQVVGTDTQYF. The CDR3 DNA reads as TGTGCCAGCAGCTTAGCCCAGGTGGTCGGCACAGATACGCAGTATTTT.

V usage is TRBV10-1 and J usage is TRBJ2-1; 7 positions agree with TRBD2. Looked up from germline, CDR1 is WNHNN and CDR2 is SYGVQD (reference sequence). The CDR3 is 18 residues long. J was trimmed by 1 base and V by 11 bases; bases with no gene match: 20. The DNA of the CDR3 is TGCGCCGTTCAGCGGCTAGCGGTGGGGTGGCGTTCCTACAATGAGCAGTTCTTC. Protein product: CAVQRLAVGWRSYNEQFF.

V gene TRBV12-3 or TRBV12-4 combines with J gene TRBJ2-5, with a weak D call TRBD2 (5 bases). With 5 bases removed from V and 3 bases from J, the gap between germline ends came to 10 bases. The CDR3 is 13 amino acids. The CDR3 nucleotides read TGTGCCAGCAGTCCGGGGAGAGAAGAGACCCAGTACTTC. This translates into CASSPGREETQYF.

The table lists this clone with a count of one. The rearrangement joins TRBV27 to TRBJ2-6, with TRBD2 identical over 16 bases. J gave up 0 bases and V 3 bases, and 11 bases lay outside the gene matches. Per germline, CDR1 MNHEY and CDR2 SMNVEV (reference sequence). This CDR3 has 22 amino acids. The CDR3 DNA is TGTGCCAGCAGTTTGGGACTAGCGGGAGGGAACCCTCACCTCTCTGGGGCCAACGTCCTGACTTTC. Its translation: CASSLGLAGGNPHLSGANVLTF.

V is TRBV7-2 and J is TRBJ2-5; 12 bases line up with TRBD1. With 8 bases clipped from V and 6 bases from J, the junction kept 10 bases outside the gene matches. The CDR3 runs to 15 residues. Germline loops: CDR1 SGHTA, CDR2 FQGNSA. The CDR3 DNA reads TGTGCCAGCCAAGCCCGCGGGACAGGGGGCCAGACCCAGTACTTC. Protein sequence: CASQARGTGGQTQYF.

The rearrangement joins TRBV9 to TRBJ2-1; D might be TRBD2 (5 bases). V was trimmed by 4 bases and J by 7 bases, leaving 27 bases between them. CDR3 length: 18 residues. Germline V CDR1 and CDR2: SGDLS, YYNGEE. The CDR3 coding sequence is TGTGCCAGCAGCCCTCCTACCCTCATGCGGGCTTTGCCGAATGAGCAGTTCTTC. As protein: CASSPPTLMRALPNEQFF.

This chain connects TRBV19 to TRBJ2-1; 11 nucleotides line up with TRBD2. The CDR3 has 16 amino acids. V lost 5 bases to trimming and J lost 7 bases; unmatched junction nucleotides: 10. The germline V gene encodes CDR1 LNHDA and CDR2 SQIVND (reference sequence). CDR3 nucleotide sequence: TGTGCCAGTAGTTATGGGTCGCCTAGCGGGAGGAATGAGCAGTTCTTC. Its protein is CASSYGSPSGRNEQFF.

This chain joins TRBV11-3 and TRBJ1-5; 8 bases align to TRBD1. Per germline, CDR1 SGHNT and CDR2 YENEEA. The CDR3 consists of 14 residues. V lost 5 bases, J lost 5 bases, and 5 bases stayed unmatched. The CDR3 reads CASSIQGADQPQHF. In DNA, the CDR3 is TGTGCCAGCAGCATCCAGGGGGCGGATCAGCCCCAGCATTTT.

This rearrangement joins TRBV3-1 (or the pseudogene TRBV3-2) to TRBJ2-7; possibly TRBD1 for D (6 bases). With 1 base removed from V and 0 bases from J, the gap between germline ends came to 7 bases. Germline CDR1 reads LGHDT; CDR2 reads YNNKEL (reference sequence). This CDR3 is 14 amino acids long. CDR3 in amino acids: CASSQGDNSYEQYF. CDR3 coding DNA: TGTGCCAGCAGCCAAGGGGACAACTCCTACGAGCAGTACTTC.

This clone was seen just once. The chain couples TRBV12-3 or TRBV12-4 to TRBJ2-3; perhaps TRBD2 as D (5 bases). V was pared by 6 bases and J by 1 base, with 8 bases between. The CDR3 is 13 residues long. The CDR3 region has the DNA TGTGCCAGCAGAGAGGGTGGCACAGATACGCAGTATTTT. This encodes CASREGGTDTQYF.

The rearrangement uses TRBV7-9 and TRBJ2-1; TRBD2 matches 10 bases. The CDR3 is 14 amino acids. V was pared by 10 bases and J by 6 bases, with 9 bases of the junction left unmatched. Germline lookup yields CDR1 SEHNR and CDR2 FQNEAQ (reference sequence). This CDR3 is CATAIAGGSNEQFF. For the CDR3, the DNA is TGTGCCACCGCTATAGCGGGAGGAAGCAATGAGCAGTTCTTC.

CDR3 in DNA: TGTGCCAGCAGTTACTCGAGACAGGGGGATTCACCCCTCCACTTT. Protein product: CASSYSRQGDSPLHF. The J gene is TRBJ1-6, the V gene TRBV6-5; TRBD1 matches 9 bases. The germline gives CDR1 MNHEY, CDR2 SVGAGI. V gave up 0 bases and J gave up 8 bases; unmatched junction bases: 2. The CDR3 loop spans 15 amino acids.

The chain has TRBV28 and TRBJ2-7; TRBD1 matches at 9 bases. Unmatched junction bases numbered 4, after V lost 6 bases and J lost 4 bases. Germline loops: CDR1 MDHEN, CDR2 SYDVKM. This CDR3 has 13 residues. CDR3 bases: TGTGCCAGCAGAGACAGGGGGTATTACGAGCAGTACTTC. Translated: CASRDRGYYEQYF.

The CDR3 sequence: CATSAGAYEQYF. The CDR3 nucleotides are TGTGCCACCAGTGCGGGGGCCTACGAGCAGTACTTC. This rearrangement joins TRBV24-1 to TRBJ2-7, with D perhaps TRBD2 (6 bases). CDR1 is KGHDR, CDR2 SFDVKD, per germline. The CDR3 loop spans 12 amino acids. Trimming pared 5 bases from V and 2 bases from J, leaving 6 bases between.

The chain couples TRBV6-2 or TRBV6-3 to TRBJ1-1, with D unclear. V lost 2 bases to trimming and J lost 3 bases, with 4 bases between them. The CDR3 is made up of 12 amino acids. Germline assignment: CDR1 MNHEY and CDR2 SVGEGT. CDR3 sequence (DNA): TGTGCCAGCAGTTACCTTGACACTGAAGCTTTCTTT. Its translation: CASSYLDTEAFF.

This clone was recorded only once. This chain uses TRBV24-1 with TRBJ1-2, with 8 bases matching TRBD1. The CDR3 is 13 residues long. J was trimmed by 6 bases and V by 2 bases; bases with no gene match: 1. CDR1 is KGHDR and CDR2 is SFDVKD in the germline V gene. The CDR3 loop reads CATSDYRGNGYTF. The CDR3 region has the DNA TGTGCCACCAGTGATTACAGGGGGAATGGCTACACCTTC.

This clone was seen a single time. The J gene is TRBJ1-5, the V gene TRBV10-3; tentative D call: TRBD1 (6 bases). V lost 5 bases and J lost 3, with 14 bases in between. The length of the CDR3 is 15 residues. Germline CDR1 ENHRY, CDR2 SYGVKD. The CDR3 coding sequence is TGTGCCATCAGTCCTGGGACACAGGCCAATCAGCCCCAGCATTTT. This sequence encodes CAISPGTQANQPQHF.

This chain links TRBV7-6 with TRBJ2-1; D possibly corresponds to TRBD1 (5 bases). With 5 bases removed from V and 5 bases from J, the gap between germline ends came to 25 bases. The CDR3 totals 18 residues. Germline CDR1 and CDR2: SGHVS and FNYEAQ. The CDR3 DNA sequence: TGTGCCAGCAGCCGCCTTTACTTCAGGGTAAAGGATAACAATGAGCAGTTCTTC. Residues: CASSRLYFRVKDNNEQFF.

The chain joins TRBV6-6 to TRBJ2-7, with D tentatively TRBD1 (5 bases). This CDR3 has 14 amino acids. The germline V gene has CDR1 MNHNY and CDR2 SVGAGI (reference sequence). V lost 7 bases, J lost 4 bases, and 17 bases lay in between. The CDR3 loop reads CASTLDSQRYEQYF. The CDR3 coding sequence is TGTGCCAGCACTCTTGACAGCCAAAGATACGAGCAGTACTTC.

The gene calls are TRBV3-1 (or the pseudogene TRBV3-2) and TRBJ2-2, with 7 bases aligning to TRBD2. From germline, CDR1 is LGHDT and CDR2 YNNKEL (reference sequence). V was pared by 4 bases and J by 1 base, with 6 bases of the junction left unmatched. The CDR3 extends over 16 amino acids. The CDR3 DNA follows: TGTGCCAGCAGCCGGGGGGGACTGCAGAACACCGGGGAGCTGTTTTTT. Translating it yields CASSRGGLQNTGELFF.

The chain combines TRBV9 with TRBJ2-7, with 9 bases matching TRBD2. The CDR3 length is 15 residues. The junction had 9 bases not matched to a gene; V was cut back by 4 bases and J by 4 bases. CDR1 is SGDLS, CDR2 YYNGEE, per germline. CDR3 protein: CASSPRAGGTYEQYF. Written as DNA, the CDR3 is TGTGCCAGCAGCCCCCGAGCGGGAGGAACTTACGAGCAGTACTTC.

This clone appeared a single time. The rearrangement joins TRBV2 to TRBJ1-5, with unresolved D. Germline CDR1 and CDR2: SNHLY and FYNNEI. The V gene lost 6 bases and the J gene lost 3 bases, with 9 bases spanning the gap. The CDR3 has 13 amino acids. CDR3 protein: CASRSEHNQPQHF. The CDR3 region has the DNA TGTGCCAGCAGATCCGAACACAATCAGCCCCAGCATTTT.

The chain recombines TRBV24-1 with TRBJ1-4, with 8 nucleotides matching TRBD1. V lost 8 bases to trimming and J lost 3 bases; unmatched junction nucleotides: 16. The germline gives CDR1 KGHDR, CDR2 SFDVKD. The CDR3 runs 18 residues. CDR3 coding DNA: TGTGCCACCAATTTCGGACAGGGAGGGGGTCGGGCTAATGAAAAACTGTTTTTT. The encoded protein is CATNFGQGGGRANEKLFF.

V usage is TRBV6-1 and J usage is TRBJ2-5, with a tentative D call TRBD1 (5 bases). In germline, CDR1 is MNHNS, CDR2 SASEGT. This CDR3 comprises 16 residues. V lost 2 bases to trimming and J lost 2 bases, with 15 bases between them. CDR3 DNA sequence: TGTGCCAGCAGTGAAATGCCGTGGGGCCGACAAGAGACCCAGTACTTC. Encoded protein: CASSEMPWGRQETQYF.

This rearrangement joins TRBV5-1 to TRBJ1-2; 7 positions match TRBD1. After removal of 4 bases from V and 7 bases from J, the junction contained 7 bases not matched to a gene. The V gene's germline CDR1 is SGHRS and CDR2 YFSETQ. The CDR3 loop spans 13 amino acids. Here the CDR3 reads CASSVSGTAGYTF. CDR3 nucleotide sequence: TGCGCCAGCAGCGTCTCCGGGACAGCTGGCTACACCTTC.

The chain combines TRBV5-1 with TRBJ2-5, with a possible D match to TRBD2 (6 bases). The CDR3 has 15 residues. Per the germline V gene, CDR1 is SGHRS and CDR2 is YFSETQ. The V end lost 0 bases, the J end lost 5 bases, and 14 bases lay between the germline ends. The CDR3 sequence: CASSLAVGAGETQYF. The CDR3 region has the DNA TGCGCCAGCAGCTTGGCCGTCGGGGCGGGGGAGACCCAGTACTTC.